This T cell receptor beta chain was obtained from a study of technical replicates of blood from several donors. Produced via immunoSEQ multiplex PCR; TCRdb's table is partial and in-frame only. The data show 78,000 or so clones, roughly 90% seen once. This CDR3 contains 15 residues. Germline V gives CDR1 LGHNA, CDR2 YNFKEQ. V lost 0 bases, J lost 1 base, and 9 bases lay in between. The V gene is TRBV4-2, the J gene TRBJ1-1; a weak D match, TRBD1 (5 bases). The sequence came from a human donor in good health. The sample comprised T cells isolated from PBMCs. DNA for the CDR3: TGTGCCAGCAGCCAAGATCCAGGGAAGAACACTGAAGCTTTCTTT. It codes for CASSQDPGKNTEAFF.